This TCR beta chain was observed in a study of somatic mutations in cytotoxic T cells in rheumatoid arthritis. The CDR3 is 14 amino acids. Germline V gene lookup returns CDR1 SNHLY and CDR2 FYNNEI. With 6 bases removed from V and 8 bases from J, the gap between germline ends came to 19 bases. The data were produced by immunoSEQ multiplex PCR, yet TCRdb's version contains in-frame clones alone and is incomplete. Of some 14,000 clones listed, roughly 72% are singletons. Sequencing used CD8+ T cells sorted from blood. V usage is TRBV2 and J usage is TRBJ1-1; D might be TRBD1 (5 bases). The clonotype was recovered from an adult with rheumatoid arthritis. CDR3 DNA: TGTGCCAGCAGGGACCCCAACGGACAAGTAGAAGCTTTCTTT. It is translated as CASRDPNGQVEAFF.